This paragraph covers one T cell receptor (beta chain) sequence. This entry comes from a study of blood T cell repertoires in COVID-19. Study information: There were acute and convalescent COVID-19 samples, and they came from the United States, Italy and Spain. PBMCs, B-cell-depleted T cells, or T cells were the source of the cDNA or gDNA that made up the material.

In the authors' methods: The authors estimated nucleated cell counts from reference gene primer amplification. Profiled with immunoSEQ multiplex PCR; TCRdb holds only in-frame clones, not every one. The V and J calls and clone size were taken over from that table, and D and trimming were inferred from the DNA. The sample holds 160,000 or so clones; 80% to 90% are singletons and the top ten take about 9.4%. The CDR3 covers 14 residues. The ends were cut back, 6 bases at V and 2 bases at J, with 11 bases in the middle. Seattle's enrolled individuals joined amid active infection and were then monitored longitudinally.

The chain carries TRBV6-7 and TRBJ1-5, with D possibly TRBD1 on 6 matching bases. TRBV6-7 carries the ORF label, with uncertain function. Sequenced input: peripheral blood. The sequence came from a woman in her 70s with COVID-19, enrolled during active disease. The CDR3 here is CASSYRERNQPQHF. CDR3 DNA: TGTGCCAGCAGCTACAGGGAGCGCAATCAGCCCCAGCATTTT.